The rows below give T cell receptor beta chains drawn from one sample of a study of blood T cell repertoires in COVID-19. The method was immunoSEQ multiplex PCR; TCRdb's version includes in-frame clones alone and lacks a portion of them. This sample has roughly 150,000 clones, with 75% to 90% found just once. The source material was peripheral blood. The receptors originated from a human donor in a cohort sampled during active COVID-19. Each CDR3 is given with its conserved first and last residue. D genes are given only for firm matches. Clone size is given for some rows only: seen once, a few or many times, or a class if the clone is expanded.

J gene | D gene | clone size | V gene | CDR3 protein | CDR3 DNA
TRBJ2-7 | TRBD2 | . | TRBV7-8 | CASSVSPPGTSVSYEQYF | TGTGCCAGCAGCGTAAGCCCACCCGGGACTAGCGTATCCTACGAGCAGTACTTC
TRBJ2-3 | TRBD2 | . | TRBV27 | CASSYSGNTQYF | TGTGCCAGCAGTTACAGCGGGAATACGCAGTATTTT
TRBJ2-3 | . | . | TRBV5-1 | CASSSAARGWADTQYF | TGCGCCAGCAGCAGCGCCGCTAGGGGTTGGGCAGATACGCAGTATTTT
TRBJ1-1 | TRBD1 | . | TRBV2 | CASSSGTENTEAFF | TGTGCCAGCAGTTCCGGGACAGAGAACACTGAAGCTTTCTTT
TRBJ1-1 | TRBD1 | . | TRBV29-1 | CSLRGQGASAAFF | TGCAGCTTGAGGGGACAGGGGGCCAGTGCGGCTTTCTTT
TRBJ2-1 | TRBD1 | . | TRBV2 | CASIRTGGQGSYNEQFF | TGTGCCAGCATTCGGACAGGGGGCCAGGGCTCCTACAATGAGCAGTTCTTC
TRBJ2-2 | TRBD1 | . | TRBV6-6 | CASSKTGTTGELFF | TGTGCCAGCAGCAAGACAGGGACCACCGGGGAGCTGTTTTTT
TRBJ2-7 | . | . | TRBV7-9 | CASSLSVSYEQYF | TGTGCCAGCAGCTTATCTGTCTCCTACGAGCAGTACTTC
TRBJ1-1 | TRBD1 | . | TRBV6-5 | CASSSPGQSLVKAFF | TGTGCCAGCAGTTCGCCGGGACAGAGCTTGGTAAAAGCTTTCTTT
TRBJ2-7 | . | . | TRBV3-1/TRBV3-2 | CASSPYRGEGYEQYF | TGTGCCAGCAGCCCATACAGGGGGGAGGGCTACGAGCAGTACTTC
TRBJ2-7 | . | . | TRBV2 | CASSGLLTPYEQYF | TGTGCCAGCAGTGGTCTTCTAACTCCTTACGAGCAGTACTTC
TRBJ2-5 | . | . | TRBV10-2 | CASSEGSAETQYF | TGCGCCAGCAGTGAAGGCAGCGCAGAGACCCAGTACTTC
TRBJ1-4 | TRBD1 | once | TRBV27 | CASSATGQNLATNEKLFF | TGTGCCAGCAGTGCAACGGGACAGAACTTGGCAACTAATGAAAAACTGTTTTTT
TRBJ2-3 | TRBD2 | . | TRBV7-9 | CASSLSISGGSTDTQYF | TGTGCCAGCAGCTTGAGTATCTCGGGGGGGAGCACAGATACGCAGTATTTT
TRBJ1-1 | . | . | TRBV18 | CASSPLSRTEAFF | TGTGCCAGCTCACCGTTGAGTCGCACTGAAGCTTTCTTT
TRBJ2-4 | TRBD2 | . | TRBV4-2 | CASSQAAGASGNNIQYF | TGTGCCAGCAGCCAAGCCGCCGGGGCTAGCGGGAATAACATTCAGTACTTC
TRBJ2-7 | . | few | TRBV27 | CASRRGMEGSEQYF | TGTGCCAGCAGGCGAGGGATGGAAGGTAGCGAGCAGTACTTC
TRBJ1-1 | TRBD1 | . | TRBV19 | CASNKGATEAFF | TGTGCCAGTAACAAGGGGGCAACTGAAGCTTTCTTT
TRBJ1-2 | TRBD1 | . | TRBV27 | CASSFDRGGGYTF | TGTGCCAGCAGTTTCGACAGGGGAGGAGGCTACACCTTC
TRBJ1-1 | . | . | TRBV9 | CASSNRANTEAFF | TGTGCCAGCAGCAACAGGGCGAACACTGAAGCTTTCTTT
TRBJ2-7 | . | . | TRBV2 | CASRGLKSSYEQYF | TGTGCCAGCAGGGGACTTAAAAGCTCCTACGAGCAGTACTTC
TRBJ2-1 | TRBD2 | . | TRBV29-1 | CSVIAIGIGTSGTYNEQFF | TGCAGCGTTATAGCCATCGGGATCGGGACTAGCGGCACCTACAATGAGCAGTTCTTC
TRBJ1-2 | TRBD1 | . | TRBV5-1 | CASRAGQGYFDYGYTF | TGCGCCAGCAGGGCGGGACAGGGATACTTCGACTATGGCTACACCTTC
TRBJ1-2 | TRBD1 | . | TRBV14 | CASSPNRGLVGYTF | TGTGCCAGCAGCCCGAACAGGGGTCTCGTTGGCTACACCTTC
TRBJ1-6 | . | . | TRBV30 | CAWNSPWGRSNSPLHF | TGTGCCTGGAATTCCCCGTGGGGGAGGTCCAATTCACCCCTCCACTTT
TRBJ2-3 | TRBD2 | . | TRBV14 | CASSLSASGGDTQYF | TGTGCCAGCAGCCTCTCTGCGAGCGGGGGAGATACGCAGTATTTT
TRBJ1-1 | . | . | TRBV4-3 | CASSQGGRGTEAFF | TGCGCCAGCAGCCAAGGAGGCAGGGGAACTGAAGCTTTCTTT
TRBJ1-3 | . | . | TRBV30 | CAWSTGSAAGNTIYF | TGTGCCTGGAGTACCGGCTCCGCGGCTGGAAACACCATATATTTT
TRBJ1-2 | . | . | TRBV4-3 | CASSHNTANYGYTF | TGCGCCAGCAGCCATAATACAGCCAACTATGGCTACACCTTC
TRBJ2-7 | TRBD1 | . | TRBV25-1 | CASSEYSLGTVTFYEQYF | TGTGCCAGCAGTGAATATTCGTTAGGGACAGTAACGTTCTACGAGCAGTACTTC
TRBJ2-3 | . | . | TRBV10-2 | CATQSPGADTQYF | TGCGCCACCCAGTCCCCCGGGGCAGATACGCAGTATTTT
TRBJ1-6 | . | once | TRBV10-1 | CASSDPDSPLHF | TGCGCCAGCAGTGATCCAGATTCACCCCTCCACTTT
TRBJ2-1 | . | . | TRBV24-1 | CATSESGRGEQFF | TGTGCCACCAGTGAGTCGGGGCGGGGTGAGCAGTTCTTC
TRBJ2-2 | TRBD2 | once | TRBV6-6 | CASSGSLAGTGELFF | TGTGCCAGCAGTGGCTCACTAGCGGGAACCGGGGAGCTGTTTTTT
TRBJ2-7 | TRBD1 | . | TRBV5-1 | CASSSARQGSYEQYF | TGCGCCAGCAGCTCGGCCCGACAGGGCTCCTACGAGCAGTACTTC
TRBJ2-1 | TRBD2 | . | TRBV7-6 | CASSPRAGGTYNEQFF | TGTGCCAGCAGCCCCCGTGCGGGAGGGACCTACAATGAGCAGTTCTTC
TRBJ1-2 | . | . | TRBV28 | CASSRVGGAPGLAYGYTF | TGTGCCAGCAGTCGCGTGGGGGGTGCACCAGGCCTTGCCTATGGCTACACCTTC
TRBJ1-2 | TRBD1 | . | TRBV29-1 | CSVSGGSGYGYTF | TGCAGCGTCTCAGGGGGCTCGGGCTATGGCTACACCTTC
TRBJ2-2 | TRBD1 | . | TRBV3-1/TRBV3-2 | CASSQIGQGANTGELFF | TGTGCCAGCAGCCAAATAGGACAGGGGGCGAACACCGGGGAGCTGTTTTTT
TRBJ1-2 | TRBD1 | many | TRBV7-2 | CASGDRGLGYTF | TGTGCCAGCGGGGACAGGGGGCTTGGCTACACCTTC
TRBJ2-1 | . | . | TRBV9 | CASSVSASSYNEQFF | TGTGCCAGCAGCGTAAGCGCGAGCTCCTACAATGAGCAGTTCTTC
TRBJ1-2 | . | . | TRBV7-2 | CASSYGHIYGYTF | TGTGCCAGCAGCTACGGACATATTTATGGCTACACCTTC
TRBJ2-7 | . | . | TRBV19 | CASSIDSSYEQYF | TGTGCCAGTAGTATTGACAGCTCCTACGAGCAGTACTTC
TRBJ2-3 | . | once | TRBV3-1/TRBV3-2 | CASSQDPHPTDTQYF | TGTGCCAGCAGCCAAGACCCCCATCCCACAGATACGCAGTATTTT
TRBJ2-7 | TRBD1 | few | TRBV3-1/TRBV3-2 | CASSQEFLGQRSYEQYF | TGTGCCAGCAGCCAAGAATTCTTGGGACAGCGCAGCTACGAGCAGTACTTC